Shown below are 5 T cell receptor beta chains from a single sample sequenced in a study of T cells after yellow fever vaccination (dated by TCRdb to about 2019). The sample's treatment or condition, from its label and the paper: live attenuated yellow fever vaccine strain. Libraries were built with 5' RACE. Instrument on record: Illumina HiSeq 2500. Through fastp at Q25 and MiXCR, TCRdb rebuilt clones from the public reads, retaining in-frame beta chains. Here each entry gathers all rows of one CDR3 protein and keeps the most common genes and DNA. The table for this sample lists about 400,000 distinct CDR3 sequences; over 5% of them were counted only once. The ten largest clones capture approximately 16% of the sample. The sequencing used PBMCs, collected 5 days after the yellow fever booster vaccination. The receptors shown here come from a man aged 30 to 45 who received the YFV17D yellow fever vaccine.

This clonotype was found a few times. The chain joins TRBV20-1 to TRBJ2-5; no reliable D call. The CDR3 is 13 amino acids. The germline V and J ends were trimmed by 6 bases and 5 bases, with 16 bases remaining between them. Germline V gives CDR1 DFQATT, CDR2 SNEGSKA (reference sequence). This CDR3 reads CSAPEPMRETQYF. The CDR3 DNA reads TGCAGTGCCCCAGAACCAATGAGGGAGACCCAGTACTTC.

This clonotype came up a few times. This chain links TRBV3-1 with TRBJ2-2; maybe TRBD1 (5 bases). CDR1 LGHDT and CDR2 YNNKEL come from the germline V gene (reference sequence). Trimming removed 4 bases from V and 7 bases from J, with 10 bases in between. The CDR3 sequence is 13 residues long. CDR3 sequence reads: CASSPGYVGELFF. Here the CDR3 DNA reads TGTGCCAGCAGCCCAGGGTACGTCGGGGAGCTGTTTTTT.

In this sample, this clonotype turned up a few times. The chain employs TRBV7-6 and TRBJ2-1, with TRBD2 matching 8 bases. Germline CDR1 reads SGHVS; CDR2 reads FNYEAQ. There are 13 residues in the CDR3. The trim removed 5 bases at V and 8 bases at J, leaving 5 bases unmatched. The CDR3 protein is CASSARTSHEQFF. The CDR3 bases are TGTGCCAGCAGCGCCAGGACTAGCCATGAGCAGTTCTTC.

This clonotype was picked up many times. The chain couples TRBV7-8 to TRBJ2-3; 7 nucleotides align to TRBD2. CDR3 length equals 11 residues. V dropped 7 bases and J dropped 8; count of bases not matched to a gene: 3. Germline assignment: CDR1 SGHVS and CDR2 FQNEAQ. CDR3 residues: CASTPGGTQYF. CDR3 nucleotides: TGTGCCAGCACCCCGGGGGGTACGCAGTATTTT.

Worth noting for this clonotype: The junction departs from germline at one end; a sequencing error may be responsible. The V call is TRBV20-1, the J call TRBJ2-5, with TRBD2 matching 16 bases. The V gene's germline CDR1 is DFQATT and CDR2 SNEGSKA (reference sequence). CDR3 size: 19 residues. For the CDR3, the DNA is TGCTGTGCTAGCCCTTCAGGGACTAGCGGGAGGGCCGACCAAGAGACCCAGTACTTC. It yields the protein CCASPSGTSGRADQETQYF.